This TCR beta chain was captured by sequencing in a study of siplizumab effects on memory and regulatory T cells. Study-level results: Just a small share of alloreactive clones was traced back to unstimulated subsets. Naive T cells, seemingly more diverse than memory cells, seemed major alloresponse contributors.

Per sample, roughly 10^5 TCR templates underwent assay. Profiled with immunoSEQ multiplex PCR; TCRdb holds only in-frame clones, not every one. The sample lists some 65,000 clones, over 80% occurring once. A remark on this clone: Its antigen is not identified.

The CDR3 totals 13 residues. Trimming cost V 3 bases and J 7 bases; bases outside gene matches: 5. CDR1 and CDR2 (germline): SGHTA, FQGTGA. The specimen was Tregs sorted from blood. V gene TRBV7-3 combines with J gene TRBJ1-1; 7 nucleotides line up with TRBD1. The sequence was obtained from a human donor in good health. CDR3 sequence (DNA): TGTGCCAGCAGCTTTGACCACAGGGGTGAAGCTTTCTTT. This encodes CASSFDHRGEAFF.